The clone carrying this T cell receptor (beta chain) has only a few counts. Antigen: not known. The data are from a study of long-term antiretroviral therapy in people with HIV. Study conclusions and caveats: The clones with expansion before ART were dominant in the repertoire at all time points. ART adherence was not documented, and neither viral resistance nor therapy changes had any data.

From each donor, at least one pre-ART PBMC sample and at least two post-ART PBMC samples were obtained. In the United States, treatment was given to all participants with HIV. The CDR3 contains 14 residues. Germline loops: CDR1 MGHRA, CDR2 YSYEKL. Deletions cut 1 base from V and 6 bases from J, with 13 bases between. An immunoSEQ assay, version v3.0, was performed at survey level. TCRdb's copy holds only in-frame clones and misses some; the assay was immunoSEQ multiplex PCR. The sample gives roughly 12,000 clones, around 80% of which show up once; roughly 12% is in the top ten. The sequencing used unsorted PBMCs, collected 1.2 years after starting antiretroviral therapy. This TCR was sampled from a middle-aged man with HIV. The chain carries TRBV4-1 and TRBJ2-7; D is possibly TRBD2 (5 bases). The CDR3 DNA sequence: TGCGCCAGCAGCCAAGTCGGCCGGAGGATCGAGCAGTACTTC. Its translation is CASSQVGRRIEQYF.